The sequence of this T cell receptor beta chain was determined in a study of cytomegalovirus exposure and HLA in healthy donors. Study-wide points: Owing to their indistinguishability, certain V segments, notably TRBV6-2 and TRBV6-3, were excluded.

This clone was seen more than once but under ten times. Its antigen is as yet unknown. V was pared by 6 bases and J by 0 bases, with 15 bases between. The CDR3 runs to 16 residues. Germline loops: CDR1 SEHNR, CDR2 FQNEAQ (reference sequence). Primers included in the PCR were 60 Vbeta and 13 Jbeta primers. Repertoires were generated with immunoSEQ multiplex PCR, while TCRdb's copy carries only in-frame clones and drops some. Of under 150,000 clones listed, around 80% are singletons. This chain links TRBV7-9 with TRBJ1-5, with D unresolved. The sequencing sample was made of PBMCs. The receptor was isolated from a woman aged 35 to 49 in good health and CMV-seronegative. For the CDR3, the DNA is TGTGCCAGCAGTTTCGGGTCTCTGAATAGCAATCAGCCCCAGCATTTT. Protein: CASSFGSLNSNQPQHF.